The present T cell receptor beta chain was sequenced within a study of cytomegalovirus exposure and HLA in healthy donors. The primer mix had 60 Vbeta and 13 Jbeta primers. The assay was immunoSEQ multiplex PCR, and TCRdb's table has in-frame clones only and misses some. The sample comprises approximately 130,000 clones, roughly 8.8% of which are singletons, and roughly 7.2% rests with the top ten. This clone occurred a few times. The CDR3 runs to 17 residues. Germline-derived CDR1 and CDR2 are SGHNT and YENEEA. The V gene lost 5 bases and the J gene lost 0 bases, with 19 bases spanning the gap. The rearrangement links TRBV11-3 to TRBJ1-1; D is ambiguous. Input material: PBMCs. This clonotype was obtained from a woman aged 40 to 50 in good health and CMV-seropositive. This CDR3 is CASSPDGFWGVNTEAFF. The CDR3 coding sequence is TGTGCCAGCAGCCCGGACGGTTTCTGGGGAGTGAACACTGAAGCTTTCTTT. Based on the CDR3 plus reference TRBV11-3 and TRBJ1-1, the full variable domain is EAGVVQSPRYKIIEKKQPVAFWCNPISGHNTLYWYLQNLGQGPELLIRYENEEAVDDSQLPKDRFSAERLKGVDSTLKIQPAELGDSAVYLCASSPDGFWGVNTEAFFGQGTRLTVV.